This is a list of T cell receptor beta chains from one sample in a study of identical twins. From the 5' RACE reads, TCRdb called clonotypes with MiXCR, one entry per CDR3 protein. The sample lists about 250,000 distinct CDR3 sequences; about 8.3% were seen once. The sample was also reused in another study, on yellow fever vaccine responses in identical twins.

Source material: CD8+ T cells sorted from blood. These receptor sequences come from a woman under 30 in good health. The CDR3 runs from the conserved cysteine through the conserved F or W. Each record gives: CDR3 protein, CDR3 DNA, D gene, V gene, J gene, clone size. The D gene is left open where the match is weak. A clone size is listed for some rows: how often the clone was seen (once, few, many), or a class if it is expanded.

CDR3: CASSLVAGGSPSTDTQYF
DNA: TGTGCCAGCAGCTTAGTAGCGGGGGGTTCCCCTAGCACAGATACGCAGTATTTT
D: TRBD2
V: TRBV7-3
J: TRBJ2-3
size: -

CDR3: CASSERAGGPNTQYF
DNA: TGTGCCAGCAGTGAGAGAGCGGGAGGGCCGAATACGCAGTATTTT
D: TRBD2
V: TRBV6-1
J: TRBJ2-3
size: few

CDR3: CASHPGQGDTQYF
DNA: TGTGCCAGTCATCCGGGACAGGGAGATACGCAGTATTTT
D: TRBD1
V: TRBV12-3/TRBV12-4
J: TRBJ2-3
size: -

CDR3: CASSSTVGRTYEQYF
DNA: TGTGCCAGCAGCTCGACAGTAGGGAGGACCTACGAGCAGTACTTC
D: -
V: TRBV9
J: TRBJ2-7
size: -

CDR3: CASSVIQGNEKLFF
DNA: TGTGCCAGCAGTGTCATCCAGGGTAATGAAAAACTGTTTTTT
D: -
V: TRBV6-1
J: TRBJ1-4
size: -

CDR3: CASRAGGNYNEQFF
DNA: TGTGCCAGCCGGGCGGGGGGGAACTACAATGAGCAGTTCTTC
D: TRBD2
V: TRBV2
J: TRBJ2-1
size: few

CDR3: CASGDYTQNIQYF
DNA: TGTGCTAGTGGCGACTATACTCAAAACATTCAGTACTTC
D: -
V: TRBV12-5
J: TRBJ2-4
size: few

CDR3: CASSHAGVVGETQYF
DNA: TGTGCCAGCAGCCACGCAGGGGTGGTTGGAGAGACCCAGTACTTC
D: -
V: TRBV5-6
J: TRBJ2-5
size: -

CDR3: CASSLGQGAQYF
DNA: TGTGCCAGCAGCTTGGGGCAGGGAGCCCAGTACTTC
D: -
V: TRBV5-6
J: TRBJ2-5
size: -

CDR3: CAIREGQLGYEQYF
DNA: TGTGCCATCAGAGAGGGTCAACTAGGCTACGAGCAGTACTTC
D: -
V: TRBV10-3
J: TRBJ2-7
size: -

CDR3: CASSQGGGRAGNEQFF
DNA: TGCGCCAGCAGTCAAGGGGGCGGGAGAGCGGGGAATGAGCAGTTCTTC
D: -
V: TRBV4-3
J: TRBJ2-1
size: -

CDR3: CARGLAGDLSSTDTQYF
DNA: TGTGCCAGGGGGCTAGCGGGAGACTTATCTAGCACAGATACGCAGTATTTT
D: TRBD2
V: TRBV27
J: TRBJ2-3
size: -

CDR3: CASSLASGYGDEQYF
DNA: TGCGCCAGCAGCTTGGCTTCAGGGTATGGGGACGAGCAGTACTTC
D: -
V: TRBV5-1
J: TRBJ2-7
size: many

CDR3: CASGPGTSGSETQYF
DNA: TGTGCTAGTGGTCCCGGGACTAGCGGGAGTGAGACCCAGTACTTC
D: TRBD2
V: TRBV12-5
J: TRBJ2-5
size: -

CDR3: CSVPLPGGLSSYEQYF
DNA: TGCAGCGTGCCACTTCCAGGAGGCCTGAGCTCCTACGAGCAGTACTTC
D: -
V: TRBV29-1
J: TRBJ2-7
size: many

CDR3: CASSPSEGTPETQYF
DNA: TGTGCCAGCAGTCCATCCGAGGGGACCCCAGAGACCCAGTACTTC
D: -
V: TRBV28
J: TRBJ2-5
size: -

CDR3: CASSQVYEDRVRETQYF
DNA: TGCGCCAGCAGCCAAGTTTATGAGGACAGGGTCCGGGAGACCCAGTACTTC
D: TRBD1
V: TRBV4-3
J: TRBJ2-5
size: -

CDR3: CASSTSGYEQFF
DNA: TGTGCCAGCAGTACTAGCGGATACGAGCAGTTCTTC
D: TRBD2
V: TRBV7-2
J: TRBJ2-1
size: -

CDR3: CASSLILSGWDEQFF
DNA: TGTGCCAGCAGCCTTATACTTAGCGGGTGGGATGAGCAGTTCTTC
D: TRBD2
V: TRBV7-9
J: TRBJ2-1
size: -

CDR3: CASSYVDSELNTEAFF
DNA: TGTGCCAGCAGTTACGTGGACAGCGAACTGAACACTGAAGCTTTCTTT
D: -
V: TRBV6-2/TRBV6-3
J: TRBJ1-1
size: many

CDR3: CASRPGYATNEKLFF
DNA: TGTGCCAGCAGACCCGGATACGCAACTAATGAAAAACTGTTTTTT
D: -
V: TRBV12-3/TRBV12-4
J: TRBJ1-4
size: -

CDR3: CASSLGQLHYNEQFF
DNA: TGTGCCAGCAGCTTGGGACAACTCCACTACAATGAGCAGTTCTTC
D: -
V: TRBV5-6
J: TRBJ2-1
size: -

CDR3: CASSYSKVAGGYNEQFF
DNA: TGTGCCAGCAGTTACTCGAAGGTAGCGGGAGGGTACAATGAGCAGTTCTTC
D: TRBD2
V: TRBV6-2/TRBV6-3
J: TRBJ2-1
size: -

CDR3: CASSLTLDNEQFF
DNA: TGTGCCAGCAGCTTAACGTTAGACAATGAGCAGTTCTTC
D: -
V: TRBV7-3
J: TRBJ2-1
size: few

CDR3: CASSLELNTGELFF
DNA: TGTGCCAGCAGCTTAGAGCTCAACACCGGGGAGCTGTTTTTT
D: -
V: TRBV7-9
J: TRBJ2-2
size: few

CDR3: CASYVGRINYNEQFF
DNA: TGTGCCAGCTACGTCGGGCGGATTAACTACAATGAGCAGTTCTTC
D: -
V: TRBV12-3/TRBV12-4
J: TRBJ2-1
size: many

CDR3: CASSQGTSGRAYEQYF
DNA: TGCGCCAGCAGCCAAGGAACTAGCGGGAGGGCCTACGAGCAGTACTTC
D: TRBD2
V: TRBV4-3
J: TRBJ2-7
size: -

CDR3: CASSVTGGAVQETQYF
DNA: TGCGCCAGCAGCGTGACAGGGGGCGCGGTGCAAGAGACCCAGTACTTC
D: TRBD1
V: TRBV4-1
J: TRBJ2-5
size: few

CDR3: CSARDSGSYNEQFF
DNA: TGCAGTGCTAGAGATTCGGGTAGTTACAATGAGCAGTTCTTC
D: -
V: TRBV20-1
J: TRBJ2-1
size: many

CDR3: CASRERYEAFF
DNA: TGTGCCAGCAGGGAGAGATATGAAGCTTTCTTT
D: -
V: TRBV7-9
J: TRBJ1-1
size: -

CDR3: CSAGRDDSYEQYF
DNA: TGCAGTGCGGGCCGGGACGACAGCTACGAGCAGTACTTC
D: -
V: TRBV20-1
J: TRBJ2-7
size: -

CDR3: CASSFGLPSGGGAQETQYF
DNA: TGTGCCAGCAGTTTTGGGCTCCCCTCAGGAGGGGGGGCCCAGGAGACCCAGTACTTC
D: -
V: TRBV28
J: TRBJ2-5
size: few

CDR3: CASSEFRRWDSQFF
DNA: TGCGCCAGCAGTGAGTTTCGACGCTGGGACTCTCAGTTCTTC
D: -
V: TRBV10-2
J: TRBJ2-1
size: -

CDR3: CASSKETSGANTGELFF
DNA: TGTGCCAGCAGCAAAGAGACTAGCGGCGCGAACACCGGGGAGCTGTTTTTT
D: -
V: TRBV21-1
J: TRBJ2-2
size: few

CDR3: CSARERGEQYF
DNA: TGCAGTGCTAGGGAAAGGGGCGAGCAGTACTTC
D: -
V: TRBV20-1
J: TRBJ2-7
size: few

CDR3: CASSLALGLAGFTDTQYF
DNA: TGTGCCAGCAGCTTAGCGCTAGGACTAGCGGGATTCACAGATACGCAGTATTTT
D: TRBD2
V: TRBV7-6
J: TRBJ2-3
size: -

CDR3: CASAFLEDSYNEQFF
DNA: TGTGCCTCGGCCTTCTTGGAGGACTCCTACAATGAGCAGTTCTTC
D: -
V: TRBV6-2/TRBV6-3
J: TRBJ2-1
size: few

CDR3: CAVTLLSSYNEQFF
DNA: TGTGCCGTTACCCTTTTAAGCTCCTACAATGAGCAGTTCTTC
D: -
V: TRBV19
J: TRBJ2-1
size: -

CDR3: CASSSTGFHGELFF
DNA: TGTGCCAGCAGCTCCACGGGCTTTCACGGGGAGCTGTTTTTT
D: -
V: TRBV7-6
J: TRBJ2-2
size: -

CDR3: CSVLLASEQYF
DNA: TGCAGCGTTCTGCTAGCGAGCGAGCAGTACTTC
D: -
V: TRBV29-1
J: TRBJ2-7
size: many

CDR3: CASSESLRPTNNEQFF
DNA: TGCGCCAGCAGTGAGTCGTTGAGACCTACAAACAATGAGCAGTTCTTC
D: -
V: TRBV10-2
J: TRBJ2-1
size: few

CDR3: CASKGGPEPYNEQFF
DNA: TGTGCCAGCAAGGGGGGGCCGGAACCTTACAATGAGCAGTTCTTC
D: -
V: TRBV2
J: TRBJ2-1
size: many

CDR3: CASSSTGDTSYEQYF
DNA: TGTGCCAGCAGTTCAACCGGGGACACCTCCTACGAGCAGTACTTC
D: -
V: TRBV27
J: TRBJ2-7
size: few

CDR3: CASRVPSGSYNEQFF
DNA: TGTGCCAGCAGGGTCCCTAGCGGGAGCTACAATGAGCAGTTCTTC
D: TRBD2
V: TRBV11-2
J: TRBJ2-1
size: few

CDR3: CASKRVTYNEQFF
DNA: TGTGCCAGCAAGAGGGTTACCTACAATGAGCAGTTCTTC
D: -
V: TRBV6-1
J: TRBJ2-1
size: many

CDR3: CASSYWGEQFF
DNA: TGTGCCAGCAGTTATTGGGGCGAGCAGTTCTTC
D: -
V: TRBV12-3/TRBV12-4
J: TRBJ2-1
size: many